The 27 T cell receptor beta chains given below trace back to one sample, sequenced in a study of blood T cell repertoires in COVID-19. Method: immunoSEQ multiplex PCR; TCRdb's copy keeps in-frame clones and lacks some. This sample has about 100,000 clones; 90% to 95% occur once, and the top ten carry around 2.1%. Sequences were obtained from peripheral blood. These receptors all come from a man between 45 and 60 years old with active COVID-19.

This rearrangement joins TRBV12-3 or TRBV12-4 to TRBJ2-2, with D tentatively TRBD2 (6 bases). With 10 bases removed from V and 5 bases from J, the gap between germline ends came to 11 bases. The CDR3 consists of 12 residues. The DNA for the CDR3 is TGTGCCACATTACGGGGGACCGGGGAGCTGTTTTTT. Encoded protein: CATLRGTGELFF.

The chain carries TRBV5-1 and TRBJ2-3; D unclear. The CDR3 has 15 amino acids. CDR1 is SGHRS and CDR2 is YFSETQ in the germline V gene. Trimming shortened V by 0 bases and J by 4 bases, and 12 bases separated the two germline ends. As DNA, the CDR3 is TGCGCCAGCAGCTTGGTAGTATCTAGTCCAGATACGCAGTATTTT. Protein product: CASSLVVSSPDTQYF.

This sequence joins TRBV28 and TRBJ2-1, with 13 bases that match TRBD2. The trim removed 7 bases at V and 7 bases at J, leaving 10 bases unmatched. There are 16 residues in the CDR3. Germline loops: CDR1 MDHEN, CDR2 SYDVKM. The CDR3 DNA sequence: TGTGCCAGCACCTCCGGACTAGCGGGAGTTTGGAATGAGCAGTTCTTC. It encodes CASTSGLAGVWNEQFF.

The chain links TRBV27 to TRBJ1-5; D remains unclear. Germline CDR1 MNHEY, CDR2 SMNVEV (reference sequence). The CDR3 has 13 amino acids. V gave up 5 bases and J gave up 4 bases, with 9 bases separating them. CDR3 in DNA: TGTGCCAGCAGTCCGGGGTTTAATCAGCCCCAGCATTTT. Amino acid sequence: CASSPGFNQPQHF.

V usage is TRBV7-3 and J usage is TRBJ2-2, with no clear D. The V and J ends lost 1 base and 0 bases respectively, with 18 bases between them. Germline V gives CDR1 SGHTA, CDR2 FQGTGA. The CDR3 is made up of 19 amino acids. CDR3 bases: TGTGCCAGCAGCTTAAGAGGCCAAGGCCCATCCGCGAACACCGGGGAGCTGTTTTTT. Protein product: CASSLRGQGPSANTGELFF. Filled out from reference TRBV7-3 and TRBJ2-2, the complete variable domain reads GAGVSQTPSNKVTEKGKYVELRCDPISGHTALYWYRQSLGQGPEFLIYFQGTGAADDSGLPNDRFFAVRPEGSVSTLKIQRTERGDSAVYLCASSLRGQGPSANTGELFFGEGSRLTVL.

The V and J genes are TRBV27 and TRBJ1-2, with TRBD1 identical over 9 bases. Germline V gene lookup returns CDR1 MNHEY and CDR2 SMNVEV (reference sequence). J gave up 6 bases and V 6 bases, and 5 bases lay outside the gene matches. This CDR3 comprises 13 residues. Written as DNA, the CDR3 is TGTGCCAGCAGAGACAGGGGGGCTGATGGCTACACCTTC. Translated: CASRDRGADGYTF.

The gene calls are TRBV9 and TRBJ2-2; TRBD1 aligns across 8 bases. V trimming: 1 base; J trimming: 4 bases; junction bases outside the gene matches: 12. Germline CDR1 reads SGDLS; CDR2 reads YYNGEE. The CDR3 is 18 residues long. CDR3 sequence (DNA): TGTGCCAGCAGCGTAAACAGGGGGATCGTTCGAGGCACCGGGGAGCTGTTTTTT. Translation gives CASSVNRGIVRGTGELFF.

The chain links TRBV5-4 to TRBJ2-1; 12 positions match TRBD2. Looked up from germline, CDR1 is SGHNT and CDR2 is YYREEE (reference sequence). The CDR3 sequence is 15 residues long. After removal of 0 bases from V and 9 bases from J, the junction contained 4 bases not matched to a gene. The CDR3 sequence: CASSLGLAGGSEQFF. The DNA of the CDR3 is TGTGCCAGCAGCTTGGGCCTAGCGGGGGGGAGTGAGCAGTTCTTC.

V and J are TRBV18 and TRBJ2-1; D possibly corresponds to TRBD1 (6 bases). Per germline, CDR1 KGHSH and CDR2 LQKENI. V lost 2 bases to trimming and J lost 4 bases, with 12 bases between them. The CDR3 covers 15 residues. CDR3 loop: CASSPMTGQYNEQFF. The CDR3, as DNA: TGTGCCAGCTCACCAATGACAGGCCAATACAATGAGCAGTTCTTC.

This CDR3 reads CASSTDSFDGYTF. DNA for the CDR3: TGCGCCAGCAGCACGGACAGTTTTGACGGCTACACCTTC. The chain is built from TRBV5-1 and TRBJ1-2, with D perhaps TRBD1 (6 bases). Trimming took off 4 bases at V and 8 bases at J, with 15 bases between the two ends. The CDR3 contains 13 residues. From germline, CDR1 is SGHRS and CDR2 YFSETQ.

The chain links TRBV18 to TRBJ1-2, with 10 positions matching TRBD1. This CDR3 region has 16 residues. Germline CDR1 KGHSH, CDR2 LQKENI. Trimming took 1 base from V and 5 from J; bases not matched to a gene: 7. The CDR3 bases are TGTGCCAGCTCACCACTCAGGGACAGGGGTTTTTATGGCTACACCTTC. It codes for CASSPLRDRGFYGYTF. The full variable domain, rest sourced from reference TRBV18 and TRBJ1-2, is NAGVMQNPRHLVRRRGQEARLRCSPMKGHSHVYWYRQLPEEGLKFMVYLQKENIIDESGMPKERFSAEFPKEGPSILRIQQVVRGDSAAYFCASSPLRDRGFYGYTFGSGTRLTVV.

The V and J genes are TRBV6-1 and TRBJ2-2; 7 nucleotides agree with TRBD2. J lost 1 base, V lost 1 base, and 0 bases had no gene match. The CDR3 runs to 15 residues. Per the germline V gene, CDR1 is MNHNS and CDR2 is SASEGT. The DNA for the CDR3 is TGTGCCAGCAGTGAAGAGCGGGGGAACACCGGGGAGCTGTTTTTT. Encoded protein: CASSEERGNTGELFF.

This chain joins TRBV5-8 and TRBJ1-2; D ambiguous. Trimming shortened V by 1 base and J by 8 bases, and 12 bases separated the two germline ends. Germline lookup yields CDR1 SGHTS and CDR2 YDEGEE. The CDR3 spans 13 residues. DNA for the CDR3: TGTGCCAGCAGCTTGAAGTCGGGTCCCGGCTACACCTTC. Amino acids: CASSLKSGPGYTF.

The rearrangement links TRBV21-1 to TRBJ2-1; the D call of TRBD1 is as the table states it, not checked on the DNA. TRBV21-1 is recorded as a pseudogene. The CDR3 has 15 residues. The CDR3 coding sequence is TGTGCCAGCAGCAAAGAGAGACAGCTACACAATGAGCAGTTCTTC. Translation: CASSKERQLHNEQFF.

In nucleotides, the CDR3 is TGTGCCAGCAGTTACCTCGGGACACGTTACGAGCAGTACGTC. It codes for CASSYLGTRYEQYV. This rearrangement joins TRBV6-2 or TRBV6-3 to TRBJ2-7; TRBD1 is a possible D gene (6 bases). Germline CDR1 reads MNHEY; CDR2 reads SVGEGT. The V and J ends lost 2 bases and 4 bases respectively, with 12 bases between them. CDR3 size: 14 residues.

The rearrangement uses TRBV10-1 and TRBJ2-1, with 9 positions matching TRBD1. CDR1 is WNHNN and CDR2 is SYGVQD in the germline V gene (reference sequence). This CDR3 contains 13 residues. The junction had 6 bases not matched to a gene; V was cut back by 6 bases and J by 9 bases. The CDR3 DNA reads TGCGCCAGCAGAGAACAGGGGGCCGGTGAGCAGTTCTTC. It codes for CASREQGAGEQFF.

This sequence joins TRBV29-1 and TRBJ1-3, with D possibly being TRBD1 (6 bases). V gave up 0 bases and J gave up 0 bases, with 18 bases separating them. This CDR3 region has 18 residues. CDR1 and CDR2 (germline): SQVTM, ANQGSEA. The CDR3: CSVEDRLTGQFSGNTIYF. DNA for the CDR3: TGCAGCGTTGAAGATCGGCTGACAGGACAGTTCTCTGGAAACACCATATATTTT.

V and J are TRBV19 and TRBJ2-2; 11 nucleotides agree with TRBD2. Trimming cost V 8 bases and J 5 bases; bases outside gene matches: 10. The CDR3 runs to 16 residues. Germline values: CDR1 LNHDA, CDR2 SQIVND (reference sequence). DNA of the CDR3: TGTGCCAGTTCGGCTAGCGGGGGGTATGTTACCGGGGAGCTGTTTTTT. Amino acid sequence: CASSASGGYVTGELFF.

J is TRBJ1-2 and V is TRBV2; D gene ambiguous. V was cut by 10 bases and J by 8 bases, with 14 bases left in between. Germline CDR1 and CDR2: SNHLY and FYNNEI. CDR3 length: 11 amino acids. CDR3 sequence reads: CAIPVPVGYTF. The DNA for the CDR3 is TGTGCCATACCTGTTCCGGTGGGCTACACCTTC.

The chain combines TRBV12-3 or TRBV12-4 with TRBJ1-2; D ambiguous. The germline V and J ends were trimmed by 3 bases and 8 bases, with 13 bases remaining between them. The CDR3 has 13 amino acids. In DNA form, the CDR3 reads TGTGCCAGCAGTTTTTCAGGTGGAAGCGGCTACACCTTC. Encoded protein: CASSFSGGSGYTF.

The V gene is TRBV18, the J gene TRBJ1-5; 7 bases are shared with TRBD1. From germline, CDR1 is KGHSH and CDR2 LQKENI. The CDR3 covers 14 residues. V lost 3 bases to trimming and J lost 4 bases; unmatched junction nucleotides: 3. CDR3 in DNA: TGTGCCAGCTCACCGGGACAGAAAAATCAGCCCCAGCATTTT. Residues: CASSPGQKNQPQHF. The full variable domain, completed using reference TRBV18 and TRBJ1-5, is NAGVMQNPRHLVRRRGQEARLRCSPMKGHSHVYWYRQLPEEGLKFMVYLQKENIIDESGMPKERFSAEFPKEGPSILRIQQVVRGDSAAYFCASSPGQKNQPQHFGDGTRLSIL.

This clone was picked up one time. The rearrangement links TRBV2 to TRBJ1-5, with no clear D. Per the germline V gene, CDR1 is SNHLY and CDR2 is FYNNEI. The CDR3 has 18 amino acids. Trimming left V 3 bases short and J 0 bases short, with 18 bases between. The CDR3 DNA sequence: TGTGCCAGCAGTGAGAGTCAGCGGATAGGCTATAGCAATCAGCCCCAGCATTTT. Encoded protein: CASSESQRIGYSNQPQHF.

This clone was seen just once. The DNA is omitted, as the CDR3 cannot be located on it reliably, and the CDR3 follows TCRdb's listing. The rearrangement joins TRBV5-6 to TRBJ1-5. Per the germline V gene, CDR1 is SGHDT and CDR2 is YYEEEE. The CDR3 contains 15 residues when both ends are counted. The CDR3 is CASSLGQPGILAQHF.

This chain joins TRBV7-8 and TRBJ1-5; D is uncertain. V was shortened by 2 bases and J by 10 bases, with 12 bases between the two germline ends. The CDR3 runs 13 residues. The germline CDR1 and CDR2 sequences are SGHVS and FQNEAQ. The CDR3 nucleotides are TGTGCCAGCAGCTTATCCCTGAGGCTTCCCCAGCATTTT. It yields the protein CASSLSLRLPQHF.

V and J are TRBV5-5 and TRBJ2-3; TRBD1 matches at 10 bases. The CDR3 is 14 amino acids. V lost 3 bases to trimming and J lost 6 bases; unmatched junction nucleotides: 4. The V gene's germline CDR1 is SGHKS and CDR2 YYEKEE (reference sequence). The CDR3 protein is CASSWGTGVDTQYF. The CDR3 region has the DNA TGTGCCAGCAGCTGGGGGACAGGGGTGGATACGCAGTATTTT.

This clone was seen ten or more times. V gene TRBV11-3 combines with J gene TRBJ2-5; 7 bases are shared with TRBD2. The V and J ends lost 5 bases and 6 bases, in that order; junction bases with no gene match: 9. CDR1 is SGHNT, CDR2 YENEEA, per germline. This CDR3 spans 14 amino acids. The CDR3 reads CASSPGTTEKTQYF. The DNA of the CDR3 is TGTGCCAGCAGCCCCGGGACTACGGAGAAGACCCAGTACTTC.

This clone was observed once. The CDR3 DNA follows: TGTGCCAGCAGGGGCGTGGGCACTGAAGCTTTCTTT. Translated: CASRGVGTEAFF. This chain links TRBV12-3 or TRBV12-4 with TRBJ1-1; D ambiguous. V gave up 6 bases and J gave up 4 bases, with 9 bases separating them. This CDR3 is built from 12 residues.